This T cell receptor (beta chain) was sequenced during a study of blood T cells in healthy people across ages. CDR3 length: 16 residues. Trimming took 3 bases from V and 2 from J, leaving 12 bases between them. Germline V gives CDR1 SGHRS, CDR2 YFSETQ. This clonotype was picked up one time. A second PCR of 7 to 11 cycles used a sample-barcoded 5' primer and a J-beta primer mix. TCRdb reprocessed the 5' RACE reads with MiXCR, giving one entry per CDR3 protein. The sample contains roughly 930,000 distinct CDR3 sequences, roughly 48% of which appear only once. The receptor's source is a man aged 25 to 40 in good health. The chain recombines TRBV5-1 with TRBJ2-6; D is uncertain. The source material was blood. Here the CDR3 reads CASSSGPTAGANVLTF. As DNA, the CDR3 is TGCGCCAGCAGCTCTGGACCCACCGCTGGGGCCAACGTCCTGACTTTC.